The entry that follows covers one T cell receptor (beta chain) sequence. Its antigen is unknown. This record comes from a study of beta chain features in type 1 diabetes. The overall study: Examined across all samples were around 110 million sorted cells. Study-level findings and limits: Naive, central memory and Treg TCRB repertoires seemed to resemble each other more closely in patients than they did in healthy donors. Shortening of TCRB CDR3s, moderate but significant, appeared in all four CD4+ subsets of Type 1 diabetes patients.

Expressed TCRB transcripts were sequenced, since all the RNA that had been isolated was reverse transcribed. The study sequenced naive, central memory and regulatory T cell samples to an average of about 3.5 million reads. Only in-frame clones appear in the TCRdb table, and some are missing; sequencing was by immunoSEQ multiplex PCR. The sample consists of nearly 700,000 clones, around an eighth of them appearing once. V dropped 5 bases and J dropped 12 bases, with 22 bases sitting between them. The germline CDR1 and CDR2 sequences are SQVTM and ANQGSEA. This CDR3 has 13 amino acids. The source is a man younger than 35 with type 1 diabetes. The chain carries TRBV29-1 and TRBJ1-1; D gene uncertain. Sequences were obtained from naive CD4+ T cells from blood. CDR3 nucleotides: TGCAGCGTTTGGGTTCTGGGAGGAGGACTGACTTTCTTT. Translating gives CSVWVLGGGLTFF.